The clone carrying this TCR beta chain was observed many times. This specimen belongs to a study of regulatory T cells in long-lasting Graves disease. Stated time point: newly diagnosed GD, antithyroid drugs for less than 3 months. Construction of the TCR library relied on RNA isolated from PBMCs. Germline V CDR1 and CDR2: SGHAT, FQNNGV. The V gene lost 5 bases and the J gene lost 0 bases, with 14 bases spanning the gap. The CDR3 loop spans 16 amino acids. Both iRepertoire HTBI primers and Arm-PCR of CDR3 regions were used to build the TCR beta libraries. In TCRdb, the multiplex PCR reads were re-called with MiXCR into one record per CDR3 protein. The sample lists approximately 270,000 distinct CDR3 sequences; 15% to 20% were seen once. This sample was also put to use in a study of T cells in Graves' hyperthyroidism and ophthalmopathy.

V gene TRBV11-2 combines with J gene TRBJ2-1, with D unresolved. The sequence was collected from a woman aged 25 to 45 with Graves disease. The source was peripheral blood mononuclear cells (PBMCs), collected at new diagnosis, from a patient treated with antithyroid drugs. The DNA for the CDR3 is TGTGCCAGCAGCGCCCTCTACAAGAGCTCCTACAATGAGCAGTTCTTC. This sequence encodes CASSALYKSSYNEQFF.